The next 25 T cell receptor beta chains were all read from a single sample in a study of blood T cells in healthy people across ages. The authors ran a second PCR of roughly 7 to 11 cycles using a sample-barcoded 5' primer and a J-beta primer mix. TCRdb redid the calling of the 5' RACE reads with MiXCR, one entry per CDR3 protein. The sample lists under 750,000 distinct CDR3 sequences, around 50% occurring once. Input material: blood. The source of these receptors is a man older than 75 in good health.

A word on this clonotype: A read error is possible here, since a much larger clone lies one base away. The chain combines TRBV6-6 with TRBJ2-3; possibly TRBD2 for D (5 bases). CDR3 length equals 14 residues. The V gene's germline CDR1 is MNHNY and CDR2 SVGAGI (reference sequence). Trimming pared 6 bases from V and 4 bases from J, leaving 14 bases between. The CDR3 region has the DNA TGTGCCAGCAGCCAGAGGGCGAGGGCAGATACGCAGTATTTT. Translated, it gives CASSQRARADTQYF.

The chain recombines TRBV12-3 or TRBV12-4 with TRBJ2-1; D perhaps matches TRBD2 (5 bases). V was shortened by 4 bases and J by 3 bases, with 10 bases between the two germline ends. The CDR3 is 14 amino acids. Written as DNA, the CDR3 is TGTGCCAGCAGTTCCACTAGAAACTACAATGAGCAGTTCTTC. Translating gives CASSSTRNYNEQFF.

This clonotype showed up many times. This chain connects TRBV24-1 to TRBJ2-3; TRBD1 matches 9 bases. Germline CDR1 is KGHDR and CDR2 is SFDVKD. The junction had 4 bases not matched to a gene; V was cut back by 4 bases and J by 0 bases. The CDR3 is made up of 16 amino acids. CDR3 amino acids: CATSDTTGGSTDTQYF. DNA of the CDR3: TGTGCCACCAGTGACACGACAGGGGGTAGCACAGATACGCAGTATTTT.

This clonotype has just a few counts. The rearrangement links TRBV12-3 or TRBV12-4 to TRBJ2-1; possibly TRBD1 or TRBD2 for D (5 bases each). Trimming left V 5 bases short and J 8 bases short, with 19 bases between. CDR3 length equals 15 residues. CDR3 amino acids: CASSAGTPEIYEQFF. In nucleotides, the CDR3 is TGTGCCAGCAGTGCCGGGACCCCAGAGATCTATGAGCAGTTCTTC.

The gene calls are TRBV4-3 and TRBJ1-5; D may be TRBD1 (6 bases). The CDR3 runs 13 residues. V gave up 1 base and J gave up 7 bases, with 8 bases separating them. CDR1 is LGHNA and CDR2 is YSLEER in the germline V gene. The CDR3 DNA reads TGCGCCAGCAGCCAAGGACAGGACCAGCCCCAGCATTTT. Amino acid sequence: CASSQGQDQPQHF.

The rearrangement links TRBV19 to TRBJ1-6; 9 positions agree with TRBD1. Germline CDR1 is LNHDA and CDR2 is SQIVND (reference sequence). V dropped 5 bases and J dropped 7; count of bases not matched to a gene: 12. The CDR3 consists of 17 residues. This CDR3 is CASSLARDREWNSPLHF. CDR3 DNA sequence: TGTGCCAGTAGTCTTGCCCGGGACAGGGAGTGGAATTCACCCCTCCACTTT.

The gene calls are TRBV29-1 and TRBJ2-7; 8 positions match TRBD1. In germline, CDR1 is SQVTM, CDR2 ANQGSEA. This CDR3 comprises 13 residues. J lost 2 bases, V lost 7 bases, and 7 bases had no gene match. The CDR3 nucleotides are TGCAGCGCCCAGGGGACAGGTACCTACGAGCAGTACTTC. Protein sequence: CSAQGTGTYEQYF.

The V and J genes are TRBV10-2 and TRBJ2-2; 7 bases are shared with TRBD1. The ends lost 7 bases at V and 4 bases at J; junction bases unmatched: 15. Germline CDR1 and CDR2: WSHSY and SAAADI. The CDR3 covers 17 residues. The CDR3 reads CASISPDRVESTGELFF. The CDR3 DNA reads TGCGCCAGCATTTCACCAGACAGGGTAGAGAGCACCGGGGAGCTGTTTTTT.

The chain is built from TRBV9 and TRBJ2-5; D remains ambiguous. CDR3 length equals 13 residues. V shed 0 bases and J shed 2 bases, with 5 bases lying between them. Germline loops: CDR1 SGDLS, CDR2 YYNGEE. CDR3 residues: CASSVGPQETQYF. Here the CDR3 DNA reads TGTGCCAGCAGCGTAGGTCCACAAGAGACCCAGTACTTC.

This chain uses TRBV7-2 with TRBJ2-5; 7 bases are a match to TRBD2. The J call is in doubt because the DNA end fits TRBJ2-7 better. There are 16 residues in the CDR3. The germline V gene has CDR1 SGHTA and CDR2 FQGNSA. CDR3: CASSAQAAGSIYEQYF. Here the CDR3 DNA reads TGTGCCAGCAGCGCGCAGGCAGCGGGGTCGATCTACGAGCAGTACTTC.

This clonotype occurred many times. A much larger clone differs from this one at a single base, so this may be a read error. The chain uses TRBV6-6 and TRBJ2-3; TRBD2 agrees at 8 bases. V was clipped by 1 base and J by 6 bases; unmatched bases: 9. Germline CDR1 is MNHNY and CDR2 is SVGAGI (reference sequence). The CDR3 length is 16 residues. The CDR3 is CASSYWSRGGADTQYF. CDR3 bases: TGTGCCAGCAGTTACTGGTCTCGGGGGGGGGCCGATACGCAGTATTTT.

The genes are TRBV15 and TRBJ2-6, with D uncertain. CDR3 length: 15 residues. The germline CDR1 and CDR2 sequences are LNHNV and YYDKDF (reference sequence). V shed 4 bases and J shed 2 bases, with 9 bases lying between them. This CDR3 reads CATSMVVAGANVLTF. The DNA of the CDR3 is TGTGCCACCAGCATGGTGGTGGCTGGGGCCAACGTCCTGACTTTC.

This clonotype appeared a few times. The CDR3 protein is CASSTLMNTEAFF. DNA for the CDR3: TGTGCCAGCAGTACCTTGATGAACACTGAAGCTTTCTTT. V and J are TRBV3-1 and TRBJ1-1; D gene uncertain. Looked up from germline, CDR1 is LGHDT and CDR2 is YNNKEL (reference sequence). Trimming stripped 6 bases from V and 0 bases from J, with 8 bases between. CDR3 length: 13 residues.

V gene TRBV9 combines with J gene TRBJ2-5, with 8 bases matching TRBD1. Looked up from germline, CDR1 is SGDLS and CDR2 is YYNGEE. This CDR3 is 15 amino acids long. V was pared by 3 bases and J by 5 bases, with 9 bases of the junction left unmatched. The CDR3 is CASSATGDLRETQYF. The CDR3 DNA is TGTGCCAGCAGCGCGACAGGGGATCTCCGCGAGACCCAGTACTTC.

This clonotype has at least ten counts. The V gene is TRBV6-5, the J gene TRBJ2-5, with D uncertain. CDR1 is MNHEY, CDR2 SVGAGI, per germline. This CDR3 is 13 amino acids long. Trimming cost V 6 bases and J 1 base, with 9 bases left between them. CDR3 sequence (DNA): TGTGCCAGCAGCCCTTTGCCCCAAGAGACCCAGTACTTC. It yields the protein CASSPLPQETQYF.

The CDR3: CASSLNSVPNTEAFF. CDR3 nucleotides: TGTGCCAGCAGCTTAAACTCTGTACCGAACACTGAAGCTTTCTTT. This sequence joins TRBV7-3 and TRBJ1-1; D gene ambiguous. The CDR3 sequence is 15 residues long. Germline CDR1 is SGHTA and CDR2 is FQGTGA. V was trimmed by 1 base and J by 1 base, leaving 10 bases between them.

This clonotype was detected a few times. The chain is built from TRBV25-1 and TRBJ2-3; TRBD2 matches 9 bases. CDR3 size: 18 residues. Germline lookup yields CDR1 MGHDK and CDR2 SYGVNS. The trim removed 11 bases at V and 0 bases at J, leaving 18 bases unmatched. CDR3 in DNA: TGTGCCGCGGGGCGGGAGGCGGGAGGGCCTTCTAGCACAGATACGCAGTATTTT. It specifies CAAGREAGGPSSTDTQYF.

The chain joins TRBV7-2 to TRBJ1-2; tentative D call: TRBD1 (6 bases). This CDR3 has 14 amino acids. The germline CDR1 and CDR2 sequences are SGHTA and FQGNSA. V gave up 5 bases and J gave up 8 bases, with 18 bases separating them. This chain's CDR3 is CASSPLGGAEGYTF. The CDR3 DNA reads TGTGCCAGCAGCCCTCTGGGGGGGGCAGAGGGCTACACCTTC.

This sequence joins TRBV9 and TRBJ1-2; no definite D call. CDR3 length: 16 amino acids. Germline V gene data show CDR1 as SGDLS and CDR2 as YYNGEE. The ends were cut back, 4 bases at V and 3 bases at J, with 19 bases in the middle. The CDR3 coding sequence is TGTGCCAGCAGCCCCCAAGCTGTCCGCGTAGACTATGGCTACACCTTC. This codes for CASSPQAVRVDYGYTF. Full variable domain (missing parts from reference TRBV9 and TRBJ1-2): DSGVTQTPKHLITATGQRVTLRCSPRSGDLSVYWYQQSLDQGLQFLIQYYNGEERAKGNILERFSAQQFPDLHSELNLSSLELGDSALYFCASSPQAVRVDYGYTFGSGTRLTVV.

The chain links TRBV7-3 to TRBJ2-7, with 8 nucleotides matching TRBD1. The germline V gene has CDR1 SGHTA and CDR2 FQGTGA. This CDR3 is 17 amino acids long. With V trimmed by 4 bases and J by 2 bases, 13 bases remained unmatched. This chain's CDR3 is CASSYGQGTTLPYEQYF. In DNA, the CDR3 is TGTGCCAGCAGCTACGGACAGGGTACTACCCTACCCTACGAGCAGTACTTC.

The J gene is TRBJ2-7, the V gene TRBV30; D gene uncertain. V dropped 3 bases and J dropped 7 bases, with 13 bases sitting between them. Germline V lookup: CDR1 GTSNPN, CDR2 SVGIG (reference sequence). This CDR3 spans 12 amino acids. This chain's CDR3 is CAWRTSYNEQYF. The DNA for the CDR3 is TGTGCCTGGAGGACTTCTTACAATGAGCAGTACTTC.

This clonotype showed up just once. This chain joins TRBV20-1 and TRBJ2-5; the D gene could be TRBD1 or TRBD2 (6 bases each). The CDR3 extends over 15 amino acids. CDR1 and CDR2 from the germline V gene are DFQATT and SNEGSKA (reference sequence). The V end was cut by 1 base, the J end by 1 base, with 13 bases between. CDR3 bases: TGCAGTGCTAGAGTGGGGGGCCCCTTCCAAGAGACCCAGTACTTC. It yields the protein CSARVGGPFQETQYF.

In this sample, this clonotype turned up a few times. CDR3 sequence: CSARDGRRQTGELFF. The CDR3 DNA reads TGCAGTGCTAGAGATGGGAGGAGGCAGACCGGGGAGCTGTTTTTT. J is TRBJ2-2 and V is TRBV20-1; D is possibly TRBD2 (6 bases). V was cut by 0 bases and J by 5 bases, with 13 bases left in between. Germline V gene sequence: CDR1 DFQATT, CDR2 SNEGSKA (reference sequence). The CDR3 has 15 residues.

V is TRBV3-1 and J is TRBJ1-2; no reliable D call. In germline, CDR1 is LGHDT, CDR2 YNNKEL (reference sequence). CDR3 size: 15 residues. Trimming stripped 0 bases from V and 4 bases from J, with 12 bases between. CDR3: CASSQDFASFYGYTF. The DNA of the CDR3 is TGTGCCAGCAGCCAAGATTTTGCGAGTTTCTATGGCTACACCTTC.

This clonotype has just a few counts. The J gene is TRBJ2-3, the V gene TRBV20-1, with unresolved D. This CDR3 has 12 amino acids. Germline V lookup: CDR1 DFQATT, CDR2 SNEGSKA (reference sequence). The V and J ends lost 6 bases and 6 bases respectively, with 13 bases between them. CDR3 sequence reads: CSAPPTGDTQYF. The CDR3 DNA reads TGCAGTGCCCCCCCCACCGGGGATACGCAGTATTTT.